This passage covers 29 T cell receptor beta chains from one sample sequenced in a study of T cell repertoires in cytomegalovirus infection. TCRdb reanalysed the reads using MiXCR and keeps one entry per CDR3 protein. The sample shows a few hundred thousand distinct CDR3 sequences, approximately 15% of them seen only once. Specimen: CD8+ T cells from PBMCs. These receptors were collected from a human donor in good health (CMV status not recorded). Some clones in this sample may be carry-over from other donors' samples.

This clonotype was counted only a few times. The chain employs TRBV19 and TRBJ2-7, with D unresolved. The V gene's germline CDR1 is LNHDA and CDR2 SQIVND (reference sequence). The CDR3 spans 12 residues. V shed 8 bases and J shed 1 base, with 9 bases lying between them. CDR3 sequence reads: CASGSRSYEQYF. For the CDR3, the DNA is TGTGCCAGTGGATCTAGGTCCTACGAGCAGTACTTC.

The table lists this clonotype with many counts. The gene calls are TRBV7-2 and TRBJ1-2; perhaps TRBD1 as D (6 bases). V lost 1 base and J lost 7, with 13 bases in between. The length of the CDR3 is 14 residues. CDR1 is SGHTA and CDR2 is FQGNSA in the germline V gene. CDR3 nucleotide sequence: TGTGCCAGCAGCTTAGGGCTGGGGGCGCCTGGCTACACCTTC. It encodes CASSLGLGAPGYTF.

This clonotype has a handful of counts. The chain joins TRBV6-2 or TRBV6-3 to TRBJ2-1; no firm D call. The CDR3 totals 14 residues. Trimming removed 1 base from V and 8 bases from J, with 12 bases in between. CDR1 and CDR2 from the germline V gene are MNHEY and SVGEGT. The CDR3 DNA sequence: TGTGCCAGCAGTTACTTACAGACGGCCGATGAGCAGTTCTTC. This encodes CASSYLQTADEQFF.

Here the CDR3 reads CATHPYRNRGSSYNEQFF. The CDR3 DNA reads as TGTGCCACCCACCCATACCGAAACAGGGGGAGCTCCTACAATGAGCAGTTCTTC. This chain connects TRBV24-1 to TRBJ2-1; 8 nucleotides line up with TRBD1. The CDR3 runs to 18 residues. CDR1 KGHDR and CDR2 SFDVKD come from the germline V gene. V was pared by 9 bases and J by 0 bases, with 15 bases of the junction left unmatched.

The chain combines TRBV28 with TRBJ2-4; perhaps TRBD2 as D (5 bases). Germline CDR1 MDHEN, CDR2 SYDVKM. Trimming left V 2 bases short and J 5 bases short, with 13 bases between. The CDR3 runs 15 residues. This CDR3 reads CASSLEGLSQNIQYF. CDR3 DNA sequence: TGTGCCAGCAGTTTAGAAGGACTCTCCCAAAACATTCAGTACTTC. Complete variable domain (other parts from reference TRBV28 and TRBJ2-4): DVKVTQSSRYLVKRTGEKVFLECVQDMDHENMFWYRQDPGLGLRLIYFSYDVKMKEKGDIPEGYSVSREKKERFSLILESASTNQTSMYLCASSLEGLSQNIQYFGAGTRLSVL.

The V call is TRBV9, the J call TRBJ2-1; 8 bases map to TRBD1. V lost 6 bases and J lost 9; bases outside the gene matches: 5. The germline V gene encodes CDR1 SGDLS and CDR2 YYNGEE. This CDR3 is 12 amino acids long. The CDR3 here is CASNLDRGEQFF. Written as DNA, the CDR3 is TGTGCCAGCAACCTCGACAGGGGTGAGCAGTTCTTC.

The chain recombines TRBV5-6 with TRBJ2-3; 10 positions match TRBD1. J lost 2 bases, V lost 4 bases, and 7 bases had no gene match. Germline V gene sequence: CDR1 SGHDT, CDR2 YYEEEE. The CDR3 runs to 16 residues. CDR3 residues: CASSHPGQGLTDTQYF. The CDR3 bases are TGTGCCAGCAGCCATCCGGGACAGGGGCTCACAGATACGCAGTATTTT.

The table lists this clonotype with many counts. The V call is TRBV7-8, the J call TRBJ2-5; 10 nucleotides line up with TRBD2. This CDR3 comprises 16 residues. Trimming removed 5 bases from V and 7 bases from J; junction bases left unmatched: 13. Germline V CDR1 and CDR2: SGHVS, FQNEAQ. The chain's CDR3 is CASSPPGLAGAPTQYF. The CDR3 DNA is TGTGCCAGCAGCCCCCCCGGGCTAGCGGGGGCCCCGACCCAGTACTTC.

CDR3 region: CASSLGRAEQFF. CDR3 DNA sequence: TGTGCCAGCAGTTTAGGGCGGGCTGAGCAGTTCTTC. This sequence joins TRBV12-3 or TRBV12-4 and TRBJ2-1; a weak D match, TRBD2 (5 bases). With 1 base removed from V and 9 bases from J, the gap between germline ends came to 7 bases. The CDR3 spans 12 residues.

CDR3 loop: CASGEQGVGETQYF. The CDR3 DNA sequence: TGTGCCAGCGGGGAACAGGGGGTTGGAGAGACCCAGTACTTC. The chain combines TRBV28 with TRBJ2-5; TRBD1 matches at 8 bases. This CDR3 comprises 14 residues. V shed 8 bases and J 4 bases; nucleotides not matched to a gene: 9. CDR1 and CDR2 from the germline V gene are MDHEN and SYDVKM.

This clonotype has only a few counts. V is TRBV9 and J is TRBJ1-5; 8 nucleotides match TRBD1. The CDR3 has 15 amino acids. The V and J ends lost 3 bases and 2 bases, in that order; junction bases with no gene match: 4. CDR1 and CDR2 from the germline V gene are SGDLS and YYNGEE. The CDR3 DNA reads as TGTGCCAGCAGCGCGACAGGGGCCGGCAATCAGCCCCAGCATTTT. Its protein product is CASSATGAGNQPQHF.

The chain carries TRBV6-5 and TRBJ1-1, with 9 bases that match TRBD1. CDR3 length: 15 amino acids. The junction had 6 bases not matched to a gene; V was cut back by 2 bases and J by 5 bases. Germline V gene data show CDR1 as MNHEY and CDR2 as SVGAGI. The CDR3, as DNA: TGTGCCAGCAGTTACCCCGGGACAGGGCATACTGAAGCTTTCTTT. It specifies CASSYPGTGHTEAFF.

The chain employs TRBV20-1 and TRBJ2-7; D unclear. Germline CDR1 DFQATT, CDR2 SNEGSKA (reference sequence). Between the trimmed V and J ends, which lost 3 bases and 4 bases, there was a span of 10 bases. The CDR3 is made up of 12 amino acids. The CDR3 is CSASLILYEQYF. CDR3 bases: TGCAGTGCTAGTTTGATCCTTTACGAGCAGTACTTC.

This clonotype was seen more than once but under ten times. The chain carries TRBV4-1 and TRBJ1-1; D call uncertain. This CDR3 spans 15 amino acids. V lost 3 bases and J 1 base, leaving 12 bases between the germline ends. Germline CDR1 and CDR2: MGHRA and YSYEKL. The CDR3 reads CASSQFGDPNTEAFF. Written as DNA, the CDR3 is TGCGCCAGCAGCCAGTTTGGGGATCCGAACACTGAAGCTTTCTTT.

This clonotype was observed a single time. The rearrangement uses TRBV6-6 and TRBJ1-5; no firm D call. Between the trimmed V and J ends, which lost 2 bases and 5 bases, there was a span of 10 bases. The length of the CDR3 is 14 residues. Germline lookup yields CDR1 MNHNY and CDR2 SVGAGI (reference sequence). CDR3 sequence: CASSYHGGDQPQHF. The CDR3, as DNA: TGTGCCAGCAGTTACCACGGTGGCGATCAGCCCCAGCATTTT.

The chain joins TRBV3-1 to TRBJ1-2; no clear D. The CDR3 loop spans 11 amino acids. The germline V gene has CDR1 LGHDT and CDR2 YNNKEL (reference sequence). Trimming removed 0 bases at V and 7 bases at J, with 3 bases between. CDR3 amino acids: CASSQDIGYTF. CDR3 DNA sequence: TGTGCCAGCAGCCAAGATATTGGCTACACCTTC.

The V and J genes are TRBV2 and TRBJ2-2; D tentatively reads TRBD1 or TRBD2 (7 bases each). The ends were cut back, 0 bases at V and 2 bases at J, with 13 bases in the middle. There are 17 residues in the CDR3. Germline V lookup: CDR1 SNHLY, CDR2 FYNNEI. This chain's CDR3 is CASSEARGGSNTGELFF. CDR3 DNA: TGTGCCAGCAGTGAAGCCAGGGGGGGCAGTAACACCGGGGAGCTGTTTTTT.

The V and J genes are TRBV13 and TRBJ2-7; D unresolved. CDR1 and CDR2 from the germline V gene are PRHDT and FYEKMQ (reference sequence). V was pared by 1 base and J by 5 bases, with 6 bases between. This CDR3 contains 12 residues. The CDR3 DNA reads as TGTGCCAGCAGCTTAGAAGCGAACGAGCAGTACTTC. Encoded protein: CASSLEANEQYF.

Many counts were recorded for this clonotype. This chain links TRBV28 with TRBJ2-3, with D uncertain. CDR1 is MDHEN and CDR2 is SYDVKM in the germline V gene. The length of the CDR3 is 13 residues. V was cut by 6 bases and J by 2 bases, with 9 bases left in between. The DNA of the CDR3 is TGTGCCAGCAGCCCCGGACCCACAGATACGCAGTATTTT. As protein: CASSPGPTDTQYF.

V and J are TRBV9 and TRBJ2-1; 10 nucleotides match TRBD1. This CDR3 has 15 residues. Germline-derived CDR1 and CDR2 are SGDLS and YYNGEE. V was clipped by 0 bases and J by 5 bases; unmatched bases: 2. The CDR3 region is CASSVEDRGNNEQFF. The CDR3 region has the DNA TGTGCCAGCAGCGTAGAGGACAGGGGGAACAATGAGCAGTTCTTC. Filled out from reference TRBV9 and TRBJ2-1, the complete variable domain reads DSGVTQTPKHLITATGQRVTLRCSPRSGDLSVYWYQQSLDQGLQFLIQYYNGEERAKGNILERFSAQQFPDLHSELNLSSLELGDSALYFCASSVEDRGNNEQFFGPGTRLTVL.

The chain links TRBV6-2 or TRBV6-3 to TRBJ2-7; the D is unclear. CDR1 is MNHEY, CDR2 SVGEGT, per germline. The CDR3 covers 13 residues. V shed 2 bases and J shed 3 bases, with 8 bases lying between them. The CDR3: CASSYDTYYEQYF. DNA for the CDR3: TGTGCCAGCAGTTACGATACGTACTACGAGCAGTACTTC.

As to this clonotype: This CDR3 fails to terminate in the conserved phenylalanine or tryptophan, so it likely reflects a read error. The CDR3 sequence: CASSDPGSTEELFL. CDR3 in DNA: TGTGCCAGCAGTGACCCAGGGAGTACCGAGGAGCTGTTTTTA. This chain connects TRBV2 to TRBJ2-2; TRBD1 or TRBD2 may be the D gene (5 bases each). Per the germline V gene, CDR1 is SNHLY and CDR2 is FYNNEI. There are 14 residues in the CDR3.

This clonotype was seen a handful of times. The chain is built from TRBV5-1 and TRBJ1-4, with 7 nucleotides matching TRBD1. Germline V gene sequence: CDR1 SGHRS, CDR2 YFSETQ. Losses at the gene ends were 4 bases for V and 6 bases for J; bases not matched to a gene: 9. The CDR3 runs to 15 residues. CDR3 in DNA: TGCGCCAGCAGCCTGGACGGGACAGTTGATGAAAAACTGTTTTTT. This translates into CASSLDGTVDEKLFF.

The V and J genes are TRBV7-9 and TRBJ2-5; 11 bases line up with TRBD1. Looked up from germline, CDR1 is SEHNR and CDR2 is FQNEAQ (reference sequence). This CDR3 spans 17 amino acids. J gave up 4 bases and V 3 bases, and 10 bases lay outside the gene matches. The CDR3 DNA reads TGTGCCAGCAGCTTCCCGATATCGGACAGGGGGCGAGAGACCCAGTACTTC. It specifies CASSFPISDRGRETQYF.

The chain is built from TRBV19 and TRBJ1-1; D not certain. V was clipped by 9 bases and J by 0 bases, with 8 bases between them. This CDR3 region has 12 residues. The germline V gene has CDR1 LNHDA and CDR2 SQIVND (reference sequence). CDR3 amino acids: CASRSLNTEAFF. The CDR3 DNA follows: TGTGCCAGCAGATCTTTGAACACTGAAGCTTTCTTT.

A few counts support this clonotype. The J gene is TRBJ1-1, the V gene TRBV12-5, with no clear D. The CDR3 contains 11 residues. Germline CDR1 reads LGHNT; CDR2 reads FRNRAP. Trimming pared 6 bases from V and 7 bases from J, leaving 9 bases between. This chain's CDR3 is CASGGVIEAFF. Written as DNA, the CDR3 is TGTGCTAGTGGCGGGGTGATTGAAGCTTTCTTT. Filled out from reference TRBV12-5 and TRBJ1-1, the complete variable domain reads DARVTQTPRHKVTEMGQEVTMRCQPILGHNTVFWYRQTMMQGLELLAYFRNRAPLDDSGMPKDRFSAEMPDATLATLKIQPSEPRDSAVYFCASGGVIEAFFGQGTRLTVV.

The chain joins TRBV29-1 to TRBJ1-1, with D possibly being TRBD1 (6 bases). Per germline, CDR1 SQVTM and CDR2 ANQGSEA. The CDR3 totals 11 residues. Deletions cut 6 bases from V and 5 bases from J, with 10 bases between. As DNA, the CDR3 is TGCAGCGTAGCGACAGGTACTGAAGCTTTCTTT. This translates into CSVATGTEAFF.

In this sample, this clonotype turned up a few times. The V gene is TRBV2, the J gene TRBJ2-4; 12 positions agree with TRBD2. The CDR3 is 15 amino acids. Trimming at V came to 6 bases and at J to 8 bases, leaving 8 bases not matched to a gene. Germline CDR1 is SNHLY and CDR2 is FYNNEI. CDR3 loop: CASSAPSGGADIQYF. CDR3 nucleotide sequence: TGTGCCAGCAGCGCCCCTAGCGGGGGGGCCGACATTCAGTACTTC.

The chain couples TRBV29-1 to TRBJ1-2; D uncertain. The CDR3 loop spans 14 amino acids. Trimming took 1 base from V and 4 from J, leaving 13 bases between them. Germline loops: CDR1 SQVTM, CDR2 ANQGSEA. For the CDR3, the DNA is TGCAGCGTTGAAGTCTCTGGGCTGTTCTATGGCTACACCTTC. Residues: CSVEVSGLFYGYTF.